This T cell receptor (beta chain) was sequenced during a study of T cell responses to AZD1222 COVID-19 vaccine. V dropped 5 bases and J dropped 0 bases, with 14 bases sitting between them. The CDR3 runs 16 residues. Looked up from germline, CDR1 is SEHNR and CDR2 is FQNEAQ (reference sequence). Concerning this clone itself: Its antigen is not known.

Here immunoSEQ multiplex PCR was the method, and the copy in TCRdb shows in-frame clones only, minus some. The sample shows approximately 100,000 clones, over 75% of them seen only once. The study's findings and limits: At baseline, seropositivity was found in only six or seven AZD1222 recipients. Increases in Spike-specific TCR breadth and depth were seen after two AZD1222 doses. Repertoire sampling occurred only after the peak T cell response.

The receptor was isolated from an adult who received the AZD1222 COVID-19 vaccine. The sequences come from peripheral blood, collected 28 days after the second AZD1222 dose. This chain uses TRBV7-9 with TRBJ1-3; possible D gene TRBD1, 6 bases. Written as DNA, the CDR3 is TGTGCCAGCAGCGCTACCAGGGGCCTCTCTGGAAACACCATATATTTT. Translated, it gives CASSATRGLSGNTIYF.